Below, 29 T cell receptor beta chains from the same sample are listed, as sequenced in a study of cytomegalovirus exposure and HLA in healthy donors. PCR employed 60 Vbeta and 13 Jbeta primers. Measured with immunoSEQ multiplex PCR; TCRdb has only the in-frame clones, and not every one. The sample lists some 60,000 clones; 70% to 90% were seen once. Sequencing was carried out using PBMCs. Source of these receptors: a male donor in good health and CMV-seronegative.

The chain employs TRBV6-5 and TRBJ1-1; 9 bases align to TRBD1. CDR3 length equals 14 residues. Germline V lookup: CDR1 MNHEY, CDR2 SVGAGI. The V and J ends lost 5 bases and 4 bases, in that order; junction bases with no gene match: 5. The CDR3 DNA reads TGTGCCAGCAGTGAAAAGACAGGGGGCACTGAAGCTTTCTTT. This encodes CASSEKTGGTEAFF.

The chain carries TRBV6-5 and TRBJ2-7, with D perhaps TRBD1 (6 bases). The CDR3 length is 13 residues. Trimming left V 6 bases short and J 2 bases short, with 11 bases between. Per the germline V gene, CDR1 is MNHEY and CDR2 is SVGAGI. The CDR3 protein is CASSDTGTYEQYF. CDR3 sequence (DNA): TGTGCCAGCAGCGACACAGGGACCTACGAGCAGTACTTC.

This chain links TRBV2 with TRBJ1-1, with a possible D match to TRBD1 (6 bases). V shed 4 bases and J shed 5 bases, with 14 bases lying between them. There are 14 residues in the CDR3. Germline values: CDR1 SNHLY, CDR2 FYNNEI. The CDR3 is CASSGQGRGTEAFF. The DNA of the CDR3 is TGTGCCAGCAGTGGGCAGGGAAGGGGGACTGAAGCTTTCTTT.

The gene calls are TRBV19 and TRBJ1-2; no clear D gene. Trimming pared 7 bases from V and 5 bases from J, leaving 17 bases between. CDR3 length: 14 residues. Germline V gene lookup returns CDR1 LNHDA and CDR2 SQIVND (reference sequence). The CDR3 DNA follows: TGTGCCAGTACCATTCCCCTAGGAGGTTATGGCTACACCTTC. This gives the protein CASTIPLGGYGYTF.

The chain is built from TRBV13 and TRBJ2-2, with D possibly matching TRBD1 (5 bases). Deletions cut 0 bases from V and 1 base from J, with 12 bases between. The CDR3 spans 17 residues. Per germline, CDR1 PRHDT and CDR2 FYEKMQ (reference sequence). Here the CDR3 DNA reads TGTGCCAGCAGCTTAGGCCACGGCACAGGGAACACCGGGGAGCTGTTTTTT. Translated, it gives CASSLGHGTGNTGELFF. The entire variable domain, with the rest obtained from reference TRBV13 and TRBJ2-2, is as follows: AAGVIQSPRHLIKEKRETATLKCYPIPRHDTVYWYQQGPGQDPQFLISFYEKMQSDKGSIPDRFSAQQFSDYHSELNMSSLELGDSALYFCASSLGHGTGNTGELFFGEGSRLTVL.

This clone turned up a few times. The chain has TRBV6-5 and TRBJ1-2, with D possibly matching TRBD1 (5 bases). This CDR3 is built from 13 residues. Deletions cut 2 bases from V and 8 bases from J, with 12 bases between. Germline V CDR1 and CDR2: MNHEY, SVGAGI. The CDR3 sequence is CASSYGGREGYTF. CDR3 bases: TGTGCCAGCAGTTACGGGGGGAGAGAAGGCTACACCTTC.

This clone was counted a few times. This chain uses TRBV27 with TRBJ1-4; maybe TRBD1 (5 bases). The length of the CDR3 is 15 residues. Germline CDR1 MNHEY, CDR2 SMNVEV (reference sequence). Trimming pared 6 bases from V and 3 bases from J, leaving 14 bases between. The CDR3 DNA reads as TGTGCCAGCAGCCTCCAGGGTAGCCCTAATGAAAAACTGTTTTTT. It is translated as CASSLQGSPNEKLFF.

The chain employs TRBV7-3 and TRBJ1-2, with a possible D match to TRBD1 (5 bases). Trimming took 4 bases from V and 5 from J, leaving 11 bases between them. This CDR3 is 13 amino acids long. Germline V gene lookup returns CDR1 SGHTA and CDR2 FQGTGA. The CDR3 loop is CASSYNRNYGYTF. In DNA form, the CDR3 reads TGTGCCAGCAGCTATAACAGGAATTATGGCTACACCTTC.

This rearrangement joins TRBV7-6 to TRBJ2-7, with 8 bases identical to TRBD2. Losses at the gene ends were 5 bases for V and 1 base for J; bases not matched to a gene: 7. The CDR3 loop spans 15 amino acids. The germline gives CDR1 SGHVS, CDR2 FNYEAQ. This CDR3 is CASSQNSGESYEQYF. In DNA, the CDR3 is TGTGCCAGCAGCCAAAATAGCGGGGAATCCTACGAGCAGTACTTC.

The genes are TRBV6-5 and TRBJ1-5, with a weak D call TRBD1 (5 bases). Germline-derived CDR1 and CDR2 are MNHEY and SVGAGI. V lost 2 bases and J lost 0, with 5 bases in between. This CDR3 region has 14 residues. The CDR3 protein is CASSYRGSNQPQHF. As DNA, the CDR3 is TGTGCCAGCAGTTACAGGGGTAGCAATCAGCCCCAGCATTTT.

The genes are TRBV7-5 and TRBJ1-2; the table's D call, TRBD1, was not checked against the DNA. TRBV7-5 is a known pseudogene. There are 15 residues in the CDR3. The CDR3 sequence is CARSLASAGDYGYTF. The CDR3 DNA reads TGTGCCAGAAGCCTTGCATCGGCAGGGGACTATGGCTACACCTTC.

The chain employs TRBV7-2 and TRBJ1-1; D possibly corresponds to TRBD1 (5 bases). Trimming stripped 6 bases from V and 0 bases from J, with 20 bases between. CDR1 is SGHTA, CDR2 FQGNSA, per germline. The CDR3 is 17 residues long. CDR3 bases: TGTGCCAGCAGGGACCAAAAGGGGTGGGCTTTGAACACTGAAGCTTTCTTT. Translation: CASRDQKGWALNTEAFF. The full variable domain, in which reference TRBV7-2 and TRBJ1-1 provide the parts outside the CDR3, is GAGVSQSPSNKVTEKGKDVELRCDPISGHTALYWYRQSLGQGLEFLIYFQGNSAPDKSGLPSDRFSAERTGGSVSTLTIQRTQQEDSAVYLCASRDQKGWALNTEAFFGQGTRLTVV.

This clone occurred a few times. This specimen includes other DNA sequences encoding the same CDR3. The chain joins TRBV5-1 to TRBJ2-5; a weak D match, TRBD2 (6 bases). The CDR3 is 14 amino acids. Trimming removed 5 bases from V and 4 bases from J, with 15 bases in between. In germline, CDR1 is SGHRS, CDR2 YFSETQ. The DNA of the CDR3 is TGCGCCAGCAGTCTCGGACGGAGGGGAGAGACCCAGTACTTC. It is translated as CASSLGRRGETQYF.

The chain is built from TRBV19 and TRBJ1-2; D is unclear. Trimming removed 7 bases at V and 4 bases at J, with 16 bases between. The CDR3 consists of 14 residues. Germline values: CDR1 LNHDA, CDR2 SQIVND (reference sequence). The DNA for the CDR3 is TGTGCCAGTAACCCCTTAAGAGGCGGCTATGGCTACACCTTC. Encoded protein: CASNPLRGGYGYTF.

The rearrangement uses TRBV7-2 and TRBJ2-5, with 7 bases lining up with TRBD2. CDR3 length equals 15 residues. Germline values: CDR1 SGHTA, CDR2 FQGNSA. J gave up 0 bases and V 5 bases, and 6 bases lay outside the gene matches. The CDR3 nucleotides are TGTGCCAGCAGCGTTACGGGGGGATACCAAGAGACCCAGTACTTC. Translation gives CASSVTGGYQETQYF.

CDR3 amino acids: CASSLSFEDEQFF. CDR3 coding DNA: TGTGCCAGCAGTTTATCGTTTGAGGATGAGCAGTTCTTC. The genes are TRBV27 and TRBJ2-1; D is unclear. Trimming cost V 0 bases and J 8 bases, with 8 bases left between them. Looked up from germline, CDR1 is MNHEY and CDR2 is SMNVEV (reference sequence). The CDR3 sequence is 13 residues long.

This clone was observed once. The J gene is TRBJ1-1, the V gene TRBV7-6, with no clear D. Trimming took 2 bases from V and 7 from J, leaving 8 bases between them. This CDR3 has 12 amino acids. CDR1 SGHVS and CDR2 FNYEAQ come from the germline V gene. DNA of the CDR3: TGTGCCAGCAGCTTATCAGGTATTGAAGCTTTCTTT. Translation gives CASSLSGIEAFF.

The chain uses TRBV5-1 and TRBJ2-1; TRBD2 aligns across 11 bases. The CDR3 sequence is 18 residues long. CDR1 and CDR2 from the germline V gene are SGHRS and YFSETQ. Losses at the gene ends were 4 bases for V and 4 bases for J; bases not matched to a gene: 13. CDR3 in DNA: TGCGCCAGCAGCACACCCGGCACGTTAGCGGGGGGGTACAATGAGCAGTTCTTC. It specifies CASSTPGTLAGGYNEQFF.

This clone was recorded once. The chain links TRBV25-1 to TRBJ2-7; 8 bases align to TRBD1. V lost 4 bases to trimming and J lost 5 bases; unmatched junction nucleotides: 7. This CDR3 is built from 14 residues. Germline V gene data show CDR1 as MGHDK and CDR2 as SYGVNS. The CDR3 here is CASSVGQGRDEQYF. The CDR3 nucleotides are TGTGCCAGCAGTGTAGGACAGGGAAGGGACGAGCAGTACTTC.

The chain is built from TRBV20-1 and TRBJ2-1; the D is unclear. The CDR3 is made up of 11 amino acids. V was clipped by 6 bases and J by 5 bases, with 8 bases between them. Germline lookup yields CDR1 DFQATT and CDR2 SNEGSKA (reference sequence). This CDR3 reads CSAEINNEQFF. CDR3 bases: TGCAGTGCGGAGATCAACAATGAGCAGTTCTTC.

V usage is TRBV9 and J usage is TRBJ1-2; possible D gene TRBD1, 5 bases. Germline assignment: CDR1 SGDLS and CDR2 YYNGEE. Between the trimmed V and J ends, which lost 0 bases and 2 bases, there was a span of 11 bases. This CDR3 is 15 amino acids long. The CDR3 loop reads CASSVGPRVNYGYTF. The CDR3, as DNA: TGTGCCAGCAGCGTAGGTCCCAGGGTAAACTATGGCTACACCTTC.

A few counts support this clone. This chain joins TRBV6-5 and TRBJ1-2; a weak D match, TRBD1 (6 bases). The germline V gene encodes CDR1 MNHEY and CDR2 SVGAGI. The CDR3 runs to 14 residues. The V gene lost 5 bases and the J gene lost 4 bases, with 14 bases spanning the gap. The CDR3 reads CASSEWGPGYGYTF. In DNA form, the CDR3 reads TGTGCCAGCAGTGAGTGGGGGCCGGGCTATGGCTACACCTTC.

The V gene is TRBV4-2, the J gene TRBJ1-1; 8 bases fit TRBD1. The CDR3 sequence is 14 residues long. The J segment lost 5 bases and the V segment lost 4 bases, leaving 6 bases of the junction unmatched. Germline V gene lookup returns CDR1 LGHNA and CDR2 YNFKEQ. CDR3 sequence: CASSPRTGRTEAFF. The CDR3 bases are TGTGCCAGCAGCCCCCGGACAGGGAGGACTGAAGCTTTCTTT.

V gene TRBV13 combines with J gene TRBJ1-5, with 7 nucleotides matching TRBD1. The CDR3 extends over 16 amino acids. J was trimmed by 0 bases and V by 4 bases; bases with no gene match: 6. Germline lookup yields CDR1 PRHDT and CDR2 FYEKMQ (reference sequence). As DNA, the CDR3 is TGTGCCAGCAGCTCCAGGGGGAATATTAGCAATCAGCCCCAGCATTTT. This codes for CASSSRGNISNQPQHF.

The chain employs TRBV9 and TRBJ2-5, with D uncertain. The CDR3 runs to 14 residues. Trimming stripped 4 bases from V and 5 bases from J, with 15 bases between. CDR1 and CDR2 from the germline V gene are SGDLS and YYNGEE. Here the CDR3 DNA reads TGTGCCAGCAGCCCTCGGTCCTTGGAGGAGACCCAGTACTTC. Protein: CASSPRSLEETQYF. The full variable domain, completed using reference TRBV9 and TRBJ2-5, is DSGVTQTPKHLITATGQRVTLRCSPRSGDLSVYWYQQSLDQGLQFLIQYYNGEERAKGNILERFSAQQFPDLHSELNLSSLELGDSALYFCASSPRSLEETQYFGPGTRLLVL.

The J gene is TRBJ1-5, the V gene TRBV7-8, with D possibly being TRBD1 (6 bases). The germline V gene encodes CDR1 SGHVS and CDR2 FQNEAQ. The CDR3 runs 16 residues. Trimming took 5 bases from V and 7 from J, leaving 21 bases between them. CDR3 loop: CASSRRRGAGDQPQHF. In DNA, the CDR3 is TGTGCCAGCAGCCGGAGACGGGGGGCTGGAGACCAGCCCCAGCATTTT. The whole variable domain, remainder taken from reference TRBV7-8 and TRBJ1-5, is GAGVSQSPRYKVAKRGQDVALRCDPISGHVSLFWYQQALGQGPEFLTYFQNEAQLDKSGLPSDRFFAERPEGSVSTLKIQRTQQEDSAVYLCASSRRRGAGDQPQHFGDGTRLSIL.

The CDR3 DNA reads as TGTGCCAGCAGCCCCAACAGGGGTCAGCCCCAGCATTTT. This encodes CASSPNRGQPQHF. The chain links TRBV7-3 to TRBJ1-5, with 7 bases aligning to TRBD1. The CDR3 extends over 13 amino acids. Germline trimming cut 5 bases from V and 6 bases from J; bases unmatched to any gene: 4. In germline, CDR1 is SGHTA, CDR2 FQGTGA.

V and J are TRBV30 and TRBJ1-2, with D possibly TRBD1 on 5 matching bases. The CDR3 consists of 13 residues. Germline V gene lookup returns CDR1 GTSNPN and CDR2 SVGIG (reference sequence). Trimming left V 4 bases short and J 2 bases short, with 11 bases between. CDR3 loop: CAWTGRSNYGYTF. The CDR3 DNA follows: TGTGCCTGGACAGGGCGCTCAAACTATGGCTACACCTTC.

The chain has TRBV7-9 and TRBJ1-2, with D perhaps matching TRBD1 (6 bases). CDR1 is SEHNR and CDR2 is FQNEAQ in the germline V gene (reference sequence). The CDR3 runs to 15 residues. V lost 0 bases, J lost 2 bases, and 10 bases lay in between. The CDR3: CASSLAGGINYGYTF. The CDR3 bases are TGTGCCAGCAGCTTAGCTGGGGGCATCAACTATGGCTACACCTTC.